Below, 29 T cell receptor beta chains from the same sample are listed, as sequenced in a study of blood T cell repertoires in COVID-19. Assay: immunoSEQ multiplex PCR; the TCRdb copy retains only in-frame clones and omits some. The sample shows 250,000 to 350,000 clones, 85% to 90% of them seen only once. The sequencing sample was made of PBMCs or T cells enriched from blood (not recorded which). Source of these receptors: a woman aged 50 to 60 who had been exposed to COVID-19.

Regarding this clone: A read error may account for a junction end that differs from germline. The rearrangement joins TRBV7-7 to TRBJ2-3; 12 nucleotides agree with TRBD2. Germline loops: CDR1 SSHAT, CDR2 FNYEAQ (reference sequence). The CDR3 consists of 15 residues. In DNA, the CDR3 is TGTGCTAGCAGCGTACTAGCGGGGGGCGAGGGTACGCAGTATTTT. It translates to CASSVLAGGEGTQYF.

The chain combines TRBV27 with TRBJ1-2; 7 bases are shared with TRBD1. Per germline, CDR1 MNHEY and CDR2 SMNVEV (reference sequence). The CDR3 has 12 residues. J gave up 7 bases and V 7 bases, and 6 bases lay outside the gene matches. The CDR3 sequence: CASTTGARGYTF. The CDR3 coding sequence is TGTGCCAGCACCACAGGGGCCCGTGGCTACACCTTC.

This rearrangement joins TRBV30 to TRBJ2-2, with TRBD1 matching over 8 bases. CDR3 length equals 15 residues. From germline, CDR1 is GTSNPN and CDR2 SVGIG (reference sequence). V was clipped by 1 base and J by 4 bases; unmatched bases: 5. CDR3 nucleotide sequence: TGTGCCTGGAGTGGCGGGACAGGTTTCACCGGGGAGCTGTTTTTT. Protein sequence: CAWSGGTGFTGELFF.

This chain links TRBV5-1 with TRBJ2-5; 11 bases line up with TRBD2. The V and J ends lost 1 base and 2 bases, in that order; junction bases with no gene match: 4. The germline V gene has CDR1 SGHRS and CDR2 YFSETQ. CDR3 length: 16 amino acids. In DNA form, the CDR3 reads TGCGCCAGCAGCTTGCCGGGACTAGCGGATCAAGAGACCCAGTACTTC. It yields the protein CASSLPGLADQETQYF.

The chain carries TRBV5-1 and TRBJ2-3, with unresolved D. Looked up from germline, CDR1 is SGHRS and CDR2 is YFSETQ. Between the trimmed V and J ends, which lost 4 bases and 0 bases, there was a span of 9 bases. The CDR3 totals 14 residues. CDR3 bases: TGCGCCAGCAGCGCAGAGACTAGCACAGATACGCAGTATTTT. Translation: CASSAETSTDTQYF.

The chain carries TRBV4-1 and TRBJ1-2; a possible D gene is TRBD1 (6 bases). V lost 5 bases and J 0 bases, leaving 16 bases between the germline ends. Germline CDR1 reads MGHRA; CDR2 reads YSYEKL. CDR3 size: 16 residues. CDR3 bases: TGCGCCAGCAGCAAGGGGGGGGGAGAAGCTAACTATGGCTACACCTTC. It is translated as CASSKGGGEANYGYTF.

The chain is built from TRBV7-2 and TRBJ2-3; TRBD1 might be the D (6 bases). This CDR3 has 13 residues. Germline-derived CDR1 and CDR2 are SGHTA and FQGNSA. The V and J ends lost 5 bases and 3 bases respectively, with 9 bases between them. CDR3 residues: CASSHTGTDTQYF. The CDR3 bases are TGTGCCAGCAGCCACACAGGGACAGATACGCAGTATTTT.

V and J are TRBV27 and TRBJ2-3, with 9 bases aligning to TRBD2. The CDR3 has 16 amino acids. V lost 0 bases, J lost 1 base, and 2 bases stayed unmatched. The V gene's germline CDR1 is MNHEY and CDR2 SMNVEV (reference sequence). CDR3 loop: CASSLSAGGRTDTQYF. In nucleotides, the CDR3 is TGTGCCAGCAGTTTATCGGCGGGGGGGCGCACAGATACGCAGTATTTT.

This rearrangement joins TRBV7-2 to TRBJ2-7; D possibly corresponds to TRBD2 (6 bases). V lost 1 base and J 6 bases, leaving 7 bases between the germline ends. Germline V CDR1 and CDR2: SGHTA, FQGNSA. The CDR3 is 12 amino acids. CDR3 region: CASSLGRGEQYF. The CDR3 DNA reads as TGTGCCAGCAGCTTAGGGCGGGGCGAGCAGTACTTC.

This chain uses TRBV6-4 with TRBJ1-2, with 12 bases fitting TRBD1. The germline V gene encodes CDR1 MRHNA and CDR2 SNTAGT. This CDR3 has 14 amino acids. V dropped 3 bases and J dropped 7; count of bases not matched to a gene: 3. CDR3: CASSEQGQGAGYTF. CDR3 in DNA: TGTGCCAGCAGTGAACAGGGACAGGGGGCTGGCTACACCTTC.

The chain recombines TRBV15 with TRBJ2-2, with 9 bases lining up with TRBD1. The CDR3 runs 17 residues. The J segment lost 2 bases and the V segment lost 4 bases, leaving 8 bases of the junction unmatched. CDR1 and CDR2 (germline): LNHNV, YYDKDF (reference sequence). The CDR3 is CATSTTTGGANTGELFF. CDR3 DNA sequence: TGTGCCACCAGCACTACAACAGGGGGCGCAAACACCGGGGAGCTGTTTTTT.

This clone has a handful of counts. The rearrangement uses TRBV7-2 and TRBJ1-1; TRBD1 might be the D (6 bases). Trimming cost V 5 bases and J 4 bases, with 11 bases left between them. Germline values: CDR1 SGHTA, CDR2 FQGNSA. The CDR3 covers 13 residues. The CDR3 bases are TGTGCCAGCAGCCGTAGGGACATCACTGAAGCTTTCTTT. Translated: CASSRRDITEAFF.

V is TRBV15 and J is TRBJ2-7; the D gene is possibly TRBD1 (5 bases). The CDR3 is 14 amino acids. From germline, CDR1 is LNHNV and CDR2 YYDKDF (reference sequence). V lost 1 base and J lost 5, with 12 bases in between. As DNA, the CDR3 is TGTGCCACCAGCAGAGGACTGAAGGGGCACGAGCAGTACTTC. Encoded protein: CATSRGLKGHEQYF.

The rearrangement links TRBV4-2 to TRBJ1-1; 7 nucleotides agree with TRBD1. V gave up 0 bases and J gave up 1 base; unmatched junction bases: 2. From germline, CDR1 is LGHNA and CDR2 YNFKEQ. The CDR3 is 15 residues long. DNA of the CDR3: TGTGCCAGCAGCCAAGATCGACAGGGGAACACTGAAGCTTTCTTT. This sequence encodes CASSQDRQGNTEAFF.

This chain connects TRBV21-1 to TRBJ1-5; TRBD1 is taken as the D call from the table, unchecked against the DNA. TRBV21-1 is a pseudogene locus. CDR3 length: 14 residues. CDR3 sequence (DNA): TGTGCCAGCAGCAAACTAACAGGGGATCAGCCCCAGCATTTT. Translating it yields CASSKLTGDQPQHF.

The gene calls are TRBV10-3 and TRBJ1-1, with D unresolved. Trimming took 7 bases from V and 1 from J, leaving 10 bases between them. The CDR3 runs to 13 residues. Germline CDR1 reads ENHRY; CDR2 reads SYGVKD. The CDR3 DNA sequence: TGTGCCATCAACGTCGGTCCGAACACTGAAGCTTTCTTT. It encodes CAINVGPNTEAFF.

The V call is TRBV14, the J call TRBJ2-7, with 8 bases fitting TRBD1. V lost 6 bases to trimming and J lost 8 bases; unmatched junction nucleotides: 6. Germline values: CDR1 SGHDN, CDR2 FVKESK. The CDR3 sequence is 12 residues long. The CDR3 coding sequence is TGTGCCAGCAGACCGACAGGGGTCAAGCAGTACTTC. Its translation: CASRPTGVKQYF.

This clone was recorded only once. The chain carries TRBV30 and TRBJ2-3; 15 nucleotides align to TRBD2. V trimming: 5 bases; J trimming: 4 bases; junction bases outside the gene matches: 1. Germline assignment: CDR1 GTSNPN and CDR2 SVGIG (reference sequence). The CDR3 is made up of 14 amino acids. The CDR3 protein is CAWGTSGGPDTQYF. CDR3 nucleotide sequence: TGTGCCTGGGGGACTAGCGGGGGGCCAGATACGCAGTATTTT.

CDR3 sequence: CATWGRGFFYGYTF. CDR3 nucleotides: TGTGCCACCTGGGGCAGGGGGTTTTTCTATGGCTACACCTTC. The V and J genes are TRBV6-5 and TRBJ1-2; 7 positions agree with TRBD1. The CDR3 totals 14 residues. Germline loops: CDR1 MNHEY, CDR2 SVGAGI. V lost 10 bases, J lost 4 bases, and 12 bases stayed unmatched.

This clone was seen only a few times. The rearrangement links TRBV5-1 to TRBJ2-7, with D maybe TRBD2 (6 bases). The CDR3 covers 15 residues. CDR1 and CDR2 (germline): SGHRS, YFSETQ. V lost 4 bases to trimming and J lost 6 bases, with 20 bases between them. The CDR3 DNA reads TGCGCCAGCAGCCACCCACTAGTCCAGCGGGCCGAGCAGTACTTC. Its translation is CASSHPLVQRAEQYF.

V gene TRBV18 combines with J gene TRBJ2-2; D is possibly TRBD2 (6 bases). Germline V CDR1 and CDR2: KGHSH, LQKENI. CDR3 size: 17 residues. Trimming stripped 3 bases from V and 4 bases from J, with 18 bases between. CDR3 in DNA: TGTGCCAGCTCACCCCTCCCCGGGAGTTTGGGCACCGGGGAGCTGTTTTTT. Translation gives CASSPLPGSLGTGELFF.

A remark on this clone: Other DNA sequences from this sample encode an identical CDR3 as well. The chain has TRBV19 and TRBJ1-5; D might be TRBD1 (6 bases). The CDR3 contains 14 residues. Trimming removed 3 bases from V and 3 bases from J, with 9 bases in between. Per the germline V gene, CDR1 is LNHDA and CDR2 is SQIVND (reference sequence). The CDR3 DNA is TGTGCCAGTAGTATCCGACAGGACAATCAGCCCCAGCATTTT. Its protein product is CASSIRQDNQPQHF. The variable domain in full, with the rest retrieved from reference TRBV19 and TRBJ1-5, is DGGITQSPKYLFRKEGQNVTLSCEQNLNHDAMYWYRQDPGQGLRLIYYSQIVNDFQKGDIAEGYSVSREKKESFPLTVTSAQKNPTAFYLCASSIRQDNQPQHFGDGTRLSIL.

This rearrangement joins TRBV28 to TRBJ2-2; weak D call: TRBD1 (6 bases). V dropped 2 bases and J dropped 5 bases, with 24 bases sitting between them. The CDR3 consists of 19 residues. Germline V lookup: CDR1 MDHEN, CDR2 SYDVKM. CDR3 DNA: TGTGCCAGCAGTTTACTTTGGACAGAGCAAGACCGCGGGACCGGGGAGCTGTTTTTT. Its translation: CASSLLWTEQDRGTGELFF. The full variable domain, completed using reference TRBV28 and TRBJ2-2, is DVKVTQSSRYLVKRTGEKVFLECVQDMDHENMFWYRQDPGLGLRLIYFSYDVKMKEKGDIPEGYSVSREKKERFSLILESASTNQTSMYLCASSLLWTEQDRGTGELFFGEGSRLTVL.

The CDR3 DNA sequence: TGTGCCATCAGTGCCATGGGGGGGGCAGGGTATGGCTACACCTTC. Protein: CAISAMGGAGYGYTF. The chain has TRBV10-3 and TRBJ1-2; a weak D match, TRBD1 (6 bases). The V and J ends lost 4 bases and 5 bases respectively, with 17 bases between them. The germline CDR1 and CDR2 sequences are ENHRY and SYGVKD. The CDR3 totals 15 residues.

The CDR3 loop is CASSEPPLNSPLHF. CDR3 nucleotide sequence: TGTGCCAGCAGTGAACCCCCCCTTAATTCACCCCTCCACTTT. The chain joins TRBV2 to TRBJ1-6; no definite D call. This CDR3 has 14 amino acids. With 2 bases removed from V and 6 bases from J, the gap between germline ends came to 8 bases. Germline V gene data show CDR1 as SNHLY and CDR2 as FYNNEI.

The chain has TRBV3-1 (or the pseudogene TRBV3-2) and TRBJ1-1, with D unclear. CDR3 length: 15 amino acids. V dropped 0 bases and J dropped 0 bases, with 8 bases sitting between them. Germline CDR1 reads LGHDT; CDR2 reads YNNKEL (reference sequence). The chain's CDR3 is CASSQDSGMNTEAFF. DNA for the CDR3: TGTGCCAGCAGCCAAGACTCAGGTATGAACACTGAAGCTTTCTTT.

The chain uses TRBV7-2 and TRBJ2-2, with D maybe TRBD1 (5 bases). CDR1 is SGHTA and CDR2 is FQGNSA in the germline V gene. Trimming stripped 1 base from V and 3 bases from J, with 6 bases between. The CDR3 is 14 amino acids. CDR3 sequence: CASSLGQHTGELFF. The CDR3 DNA reads TGTGCCAGCAGCTTAGGACAGCACACCGGGGAGCTGTTTTTT.

This clone was counted only a few times. J is TRBJ1-6 and V is TRBV27, with D unresolved. V shed 0 bases and J shed 8 bases, with 8 bases lying between them. CDR1 is MNHEY, CDR2 SMNVEV, per germline (reference sequence). The CDR3 is 14 residues long. CDR3 in DNA: TGTGCCAGCAGTTTATCCCAGGTCTATTCACCCCTCCACTTT. Translation gives CASSLSQVYSPLHF.

This sequence joins TRBV9 and TRBJ2-4; 10 bases map to TRBD2. V shed 4 bases and J 7 bases; nucleotides not matched to a gene: 11. CDR3 length equals 16 residues. CDR1 is SGDLS, CDR2 YYNGEE, per germline. CDR3 bases: TGTGCCAGCAGCCCTCATTCTAGCGGGGGAGAGAACATTCAGTACTTC. Translation: CASSPHSSGGENIQYF.